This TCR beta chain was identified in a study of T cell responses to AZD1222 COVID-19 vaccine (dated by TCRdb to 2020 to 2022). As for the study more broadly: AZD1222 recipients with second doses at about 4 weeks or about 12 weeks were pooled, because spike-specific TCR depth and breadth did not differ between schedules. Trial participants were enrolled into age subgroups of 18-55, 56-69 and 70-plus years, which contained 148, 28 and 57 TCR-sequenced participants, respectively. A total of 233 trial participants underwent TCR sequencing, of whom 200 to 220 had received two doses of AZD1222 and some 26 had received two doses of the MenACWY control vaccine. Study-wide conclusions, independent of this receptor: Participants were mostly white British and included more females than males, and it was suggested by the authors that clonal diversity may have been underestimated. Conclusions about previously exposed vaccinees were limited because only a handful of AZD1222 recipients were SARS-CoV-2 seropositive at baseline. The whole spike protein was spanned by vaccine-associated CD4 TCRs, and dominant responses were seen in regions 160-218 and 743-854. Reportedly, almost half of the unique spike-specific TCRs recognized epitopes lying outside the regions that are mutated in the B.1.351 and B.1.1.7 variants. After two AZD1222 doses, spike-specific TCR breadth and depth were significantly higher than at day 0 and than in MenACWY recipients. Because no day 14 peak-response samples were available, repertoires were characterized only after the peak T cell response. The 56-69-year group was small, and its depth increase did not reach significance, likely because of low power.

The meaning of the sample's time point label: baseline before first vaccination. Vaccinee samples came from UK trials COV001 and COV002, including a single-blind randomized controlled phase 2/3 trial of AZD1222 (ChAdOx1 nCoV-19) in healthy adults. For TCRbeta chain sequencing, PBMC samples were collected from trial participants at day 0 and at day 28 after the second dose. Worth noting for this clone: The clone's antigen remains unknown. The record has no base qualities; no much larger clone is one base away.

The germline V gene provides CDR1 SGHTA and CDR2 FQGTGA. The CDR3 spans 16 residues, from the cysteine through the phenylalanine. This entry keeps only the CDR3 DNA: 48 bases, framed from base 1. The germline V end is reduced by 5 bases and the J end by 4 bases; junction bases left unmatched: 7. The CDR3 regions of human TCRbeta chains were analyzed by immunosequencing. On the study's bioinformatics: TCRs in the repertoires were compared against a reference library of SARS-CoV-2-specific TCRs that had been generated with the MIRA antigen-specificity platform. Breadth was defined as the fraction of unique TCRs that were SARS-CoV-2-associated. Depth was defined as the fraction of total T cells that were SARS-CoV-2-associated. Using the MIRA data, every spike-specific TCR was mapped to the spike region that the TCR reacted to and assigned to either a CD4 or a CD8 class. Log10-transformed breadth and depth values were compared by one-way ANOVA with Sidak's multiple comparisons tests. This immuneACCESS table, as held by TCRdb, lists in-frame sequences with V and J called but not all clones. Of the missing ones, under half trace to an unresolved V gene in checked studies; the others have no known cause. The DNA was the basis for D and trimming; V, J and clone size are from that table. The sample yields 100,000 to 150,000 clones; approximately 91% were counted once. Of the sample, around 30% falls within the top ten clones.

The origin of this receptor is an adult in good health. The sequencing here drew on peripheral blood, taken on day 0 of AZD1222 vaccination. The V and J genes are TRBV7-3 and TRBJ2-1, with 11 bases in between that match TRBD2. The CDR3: CASSKGTSGPYNEQFF. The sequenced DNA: TGTGCCAGCAGCAAAGGGACTAGCGGACCTTACAATGAGCAGTTCTTC.